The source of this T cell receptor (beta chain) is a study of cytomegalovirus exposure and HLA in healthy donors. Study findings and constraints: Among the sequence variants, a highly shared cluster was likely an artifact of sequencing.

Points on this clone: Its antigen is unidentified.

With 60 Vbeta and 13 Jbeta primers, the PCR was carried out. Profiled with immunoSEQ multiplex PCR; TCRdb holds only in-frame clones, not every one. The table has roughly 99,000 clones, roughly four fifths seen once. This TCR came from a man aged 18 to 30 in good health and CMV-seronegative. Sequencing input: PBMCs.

CDR3 sequence (DNA): TGTGCCAGCAGTTTTGTGATCCGGGAGACCCAGTACTTC. This codes for CASSFVIRETQYF. This chain links TRBV27 with TRBJ2-5; D is unresolved. The V gene lost 3 bases and the J gene lost 5 bases, with 10 bases spanning the gap. CDR3 size: 13 residues. Per the germline V gene, CDR1 is MNHEY and CDR2 is SMNVEV (reference sequence).